This T cell receptor beta chain was obtained from a study of T cells after yellow fever vaccination. TCRdb reprocessed the 5' RACE reads via MiXCR and lists one record per CDR3 protein. This sample carries just over 250,000 distinct CDR3 sequences, about 5.2% of them seen once, and the ten largest clones take less than 3.5%. Germline V gives CDR1 SGHTA, CDR2 FQGNSA. V lost 5 bases to trimming and J lost 5 bases; unmatched junction nucleotides: 14. This CDR3 region has 17 residues. This clonotype came up many times. Sequenced material: CD4+ T cells sorted from PBMCs, taken on the day of the yellow fever booster vaccination. The rearrangement uses TRBV7-2 and TRBJ1-2, with TRBD1 matching 10 bases. This clonotype was sampled from a man aged 18 to 30 who received the YFV17D yellow fever vaccine. CDR3 sequence: CASSAPPGTGDRYGYTF. DNA of the CDR3: TGTGCCAGCAGCGCCCCCCCGGGGACAGGGGACCGTTATGGCTACACCTTC.